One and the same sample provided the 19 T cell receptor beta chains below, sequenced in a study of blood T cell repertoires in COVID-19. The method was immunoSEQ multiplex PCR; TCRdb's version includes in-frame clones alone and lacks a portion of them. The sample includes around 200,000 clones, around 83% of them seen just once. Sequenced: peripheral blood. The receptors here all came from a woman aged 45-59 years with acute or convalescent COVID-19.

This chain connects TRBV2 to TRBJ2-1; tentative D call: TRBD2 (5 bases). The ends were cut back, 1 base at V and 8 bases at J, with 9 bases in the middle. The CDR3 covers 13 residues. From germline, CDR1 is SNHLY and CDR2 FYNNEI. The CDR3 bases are TGTGCCAGCAGTGAAGGGCTAGCTGATGAGCAGTTCTTC. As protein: CASSEGLADEQFF.

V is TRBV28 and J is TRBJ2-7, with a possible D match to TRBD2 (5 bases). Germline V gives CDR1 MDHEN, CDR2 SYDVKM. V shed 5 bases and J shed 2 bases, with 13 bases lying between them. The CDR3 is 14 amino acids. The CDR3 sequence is CASSLGLPTYEQYF. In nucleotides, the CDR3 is TGTGCCAGCAGTCTCGGACTGCCGACCTACGAGCAGTACTTC.

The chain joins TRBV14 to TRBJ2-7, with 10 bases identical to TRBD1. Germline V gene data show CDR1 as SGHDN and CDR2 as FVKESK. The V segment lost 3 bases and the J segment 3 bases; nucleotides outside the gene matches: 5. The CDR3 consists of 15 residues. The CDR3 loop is CASSQTGGSHYEQYF. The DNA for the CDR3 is TGTGCCAGCAGCCAGACAGGGGGCAGTCACTACGAGCAGTACTTC.

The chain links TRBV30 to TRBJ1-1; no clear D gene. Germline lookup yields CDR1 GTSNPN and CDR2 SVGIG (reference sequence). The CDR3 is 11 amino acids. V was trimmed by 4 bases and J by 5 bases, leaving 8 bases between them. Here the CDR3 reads CAWTRGTEAFF. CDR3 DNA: TGTGCCTGGACGCGAGGAACTGAAGCTTTCTTT.

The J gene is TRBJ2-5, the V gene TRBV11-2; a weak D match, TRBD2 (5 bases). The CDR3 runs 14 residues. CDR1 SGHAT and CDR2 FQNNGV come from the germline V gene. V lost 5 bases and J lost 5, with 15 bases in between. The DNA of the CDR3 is TGTGCCAGCAGCCCTCAGGCCCCGGGGGAGACCCAGTACTTC. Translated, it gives CASSPQAPGETQYF.

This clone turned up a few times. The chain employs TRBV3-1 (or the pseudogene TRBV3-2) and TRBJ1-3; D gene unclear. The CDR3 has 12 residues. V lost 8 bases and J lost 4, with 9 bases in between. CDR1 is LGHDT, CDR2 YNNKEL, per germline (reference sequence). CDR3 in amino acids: CASRETGNTIYF. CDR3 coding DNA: TGTGCCAGCCGCGAAACGGGAAACACCATATATTTT.

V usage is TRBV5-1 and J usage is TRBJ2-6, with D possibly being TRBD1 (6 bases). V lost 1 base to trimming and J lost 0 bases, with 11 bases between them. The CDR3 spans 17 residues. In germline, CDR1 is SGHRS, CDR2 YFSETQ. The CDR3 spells CASSLIPQGSGANVLTF. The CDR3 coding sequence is TGCGCCAGCAGCTTGATCCCACAGGGCTCTGGGGCCAACGTCCTGACTTTC.

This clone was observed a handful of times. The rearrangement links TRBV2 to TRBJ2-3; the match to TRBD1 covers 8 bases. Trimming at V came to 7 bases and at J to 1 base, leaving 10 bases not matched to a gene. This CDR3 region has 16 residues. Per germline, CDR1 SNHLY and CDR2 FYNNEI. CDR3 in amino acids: CASNPDRGQGTDTQYF. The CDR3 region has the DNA TGTGCCAGCAACCCCGATCGGGGACAGGGCACAGATACGCAGTATTTT.

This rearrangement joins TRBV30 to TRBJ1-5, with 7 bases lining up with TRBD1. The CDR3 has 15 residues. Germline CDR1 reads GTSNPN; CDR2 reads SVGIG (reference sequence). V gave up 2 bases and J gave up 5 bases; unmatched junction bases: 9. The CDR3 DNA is TGTGCCTGGAGTCAACGCCGACAGGGTTATCAGCCCCAGCATTTT. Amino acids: CAWSQRRQGYQPQHF.

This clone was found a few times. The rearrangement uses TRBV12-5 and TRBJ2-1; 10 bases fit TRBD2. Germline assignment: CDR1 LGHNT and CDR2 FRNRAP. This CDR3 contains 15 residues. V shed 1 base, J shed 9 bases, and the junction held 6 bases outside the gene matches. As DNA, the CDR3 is TGTGCTAGTGGTTTGGACAGCGGGAGGGCAGGTGAGCAGTTCTTC. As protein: CASGLDSGRAGEQFF.

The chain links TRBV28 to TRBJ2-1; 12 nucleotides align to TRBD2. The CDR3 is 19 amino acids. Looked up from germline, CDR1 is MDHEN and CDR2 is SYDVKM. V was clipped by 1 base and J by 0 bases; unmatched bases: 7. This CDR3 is CASSLFPSGRDPSYNEQFF. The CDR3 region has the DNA TGTGCCAGCAGTTTATTCCCTAGCGGGAGGGACCCCTCCTACAATGAGCAGTTCTTC.

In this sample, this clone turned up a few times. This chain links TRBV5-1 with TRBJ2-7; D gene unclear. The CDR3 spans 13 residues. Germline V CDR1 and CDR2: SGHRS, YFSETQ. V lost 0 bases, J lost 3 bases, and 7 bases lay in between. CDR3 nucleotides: TGCGCCAGCAGCTTGGGACTGTACTACGAGCAGTACTTC. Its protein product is CASSLGLYYEQYF.

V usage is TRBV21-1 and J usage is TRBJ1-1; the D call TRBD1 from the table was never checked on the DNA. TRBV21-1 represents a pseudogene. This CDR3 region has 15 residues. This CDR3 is CASSKDDRDEVEAFF. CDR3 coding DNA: TGTGCCAGCAGCAAAGATGACAGGGATGAAGTTGAAGCTTTCTTT.

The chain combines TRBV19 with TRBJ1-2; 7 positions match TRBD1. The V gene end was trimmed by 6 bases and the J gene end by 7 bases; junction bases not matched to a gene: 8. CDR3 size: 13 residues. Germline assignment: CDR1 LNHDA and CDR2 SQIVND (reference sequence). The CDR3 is CASRTTGAAGYTF. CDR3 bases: TGTGCCAGTAGAACAACAGGGGCAGCTGGCTACACCTTC.

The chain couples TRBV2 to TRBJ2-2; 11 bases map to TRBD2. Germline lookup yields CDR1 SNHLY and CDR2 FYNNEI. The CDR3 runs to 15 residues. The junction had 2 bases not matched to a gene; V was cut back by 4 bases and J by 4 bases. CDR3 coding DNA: TGTGCCAGCAGTGTTCTAGCGGGAGGCACCGGGGAGCTGTTTTTT. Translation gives CASSVLAGGTGELFF.

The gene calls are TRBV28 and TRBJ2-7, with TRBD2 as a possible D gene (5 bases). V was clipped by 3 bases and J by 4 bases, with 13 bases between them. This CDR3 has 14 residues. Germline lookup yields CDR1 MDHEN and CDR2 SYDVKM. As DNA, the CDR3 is TGTGCCAGCAGTTTGGTAGGACTGACTTACGAGCAGTACTTC. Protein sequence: CASSLVGLTYEQYF.

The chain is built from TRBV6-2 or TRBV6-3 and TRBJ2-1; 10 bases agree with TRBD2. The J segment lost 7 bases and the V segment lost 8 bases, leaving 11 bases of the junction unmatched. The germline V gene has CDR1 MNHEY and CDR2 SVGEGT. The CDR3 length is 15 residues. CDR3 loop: CASCRRTSGKNEQFF. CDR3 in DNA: TGTGCCAGCTGCCGTAGGACTAGCGGAAAAAATGAGCAGTTCTTC.

The CDR3 DNA sequence: TGTGCCAGCAGCTCTGATACTAGCGGGGCGTACAATGAGCAGTTCTTC. It is translated as CASSSDTSGAYNEQFF. The V and J genes are TRBV7-2 and TRBJ2-1; TRBD2 agrees at 10 bases. The CDR3 has 16 residues. Germline CDR1 and CDR2: SGHTA and FQGNSA. The junction had 7 bases not matched to a gene; V was cut back by 4 bases and J by 4 bases.

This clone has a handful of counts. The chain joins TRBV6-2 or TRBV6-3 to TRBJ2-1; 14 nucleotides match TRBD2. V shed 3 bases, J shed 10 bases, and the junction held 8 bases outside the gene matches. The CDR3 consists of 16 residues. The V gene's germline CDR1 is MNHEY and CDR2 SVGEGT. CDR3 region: CASSYSGLAGGGEQFF. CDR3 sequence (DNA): TGTGCCAGCAGTTATTCCGGACTAGCGGGAGGAGGGGAGCAGTTCTTC.